Presented here are 9 T cell receptor beta chains from one specimen sequenced in a study of OX40 agonist ivuxolimab in advanced cancers. The data were produced by immunoSEQ multiplex PCR, yet TCRdb's version contains in-frame clones alone and is incomplete. The sample lists 40,000 to 45,000 clones; 75% to 90% were seen once. Sequenced here: CD4+ or CD8+ T cells sorted from blood, sampled in a trial of the OX40 agonist ivuxolimab. The receptors were gathered from an adult with an advanced solid tumor such as melanoma, head and neck, liver or kidney cancer.

This rearrangement joins TRBV4-3 to TRBJ2-1; the match to TRBD2 covers 7 bases. Trimming removed 0 bases from V and 8 bases from J; junction bases left unmatched: 10. Germline-derived CDR1 and CDR2 are LGHNA and YSLEER. The CDR3 is 16 residues long. CDR3: CASSQDSSGVTDEQFF. The CDR3 bases are TGCGCCAGCAGCCAAGATTCCAGCGGGGTCACCGATGAGCAGTTCTTC.

The chain carries TRBV4-1 and TRBJ2-1; D not certain. V was shortened by 1 base and J by 5 bases, with 9 bases between the two germline ends. Germline values: CDR1 MGHRA, CDR2 YSYEKL. This CDR3 has 14 residues. The CDR3: CASSQGRLDNEQFF. The CDR3 DNA follows: TGCGCCAGCAGCCAAGGAAGGTTGGACAATGAGCAGTTCTTC.

The rearrangement uses TRBV11-2 and TRBJ1-2; the match to TRBD1 covers 10 bases. Germline V gene lookup returns CDR1 SGHAT and CDR2 FQNNGV. The CDR3 covers 14 residues. The junction had 4 bases not matched to a gene; V was cut back by 1 base and J by 8 bases. The CDR3 reads CASSLGQGAFGYTF. CDR3 in DNA: TGTGCCAGCAGCTTAGGACAGGGGGCATTCGGCTACACCTTC.

This chain uses TRBV15 with TRBJ2-2; D gene uncertain. The CDR3 consists of 13 residues. The germline V gene has CDR1 LNHNV and CDR2 YYDKDF (reference sequence). Deletions cut 0 bases from V and 3 bases from J, with 2 bases between. CDR3 region: CATSREYTGELFF. The CDR3 nucleotides read TGTGCCACCAGCAGAGAGTACACCGGGGAGCTGTTTTTT.

This rearrangement joins TRBV4-3 to TRBJ2-7; 8 bases fit TRBD1. The CDR3 extends over 16 amino acids. V dropped 0 bases and J dropped 0; count of bases not matched to a gene: 4. In germline, CDR1 is LGHNA, CDR2 YSLEER. CDR3 sequence reads: CASSQDRQGISYEQYF. CDR3 bases: TGCGCCAGCAGCCAAGATCGACAGGGGATCTCCTACGAGCAGTACTTC.

V is TRBV13 and J is TRBJ2-7; TRBD1 agrees at 10 bases. Losses at the gene ends were 5 bases for V and 2 bases for J; bases not matched to a gene: 6. The CDR3 runs 15 residues. Germline V gene lookup returns CDR1 PRHDT and CDR2 FYEKMQ (reference sequence). This CDR3 is CASSPGQGDTYEQYF. CDR3 bases: TGTGCCAGCAGCCCTGGACAGGGGGACACCTACGAGCAGTACTTC. The full variable domain, rest sourced from reference TRBV13 and TRBJ2-7, is AAGVIQSPRHLIKEKRETATLKCYPIPRHDTVYWYQQGPGQDPQFLISFYEKMQSDKGSIPDRFSAQQFSDYHSELNMSSLELGDSALYFCASSPGQGDTYEQYFGPGTRLTVT.

With regard to this clone: This sample includes further DNA sequences coding for the same CDR3. The chain is built from TRBV29-1 and TRBJ2-5; 10 bases fit TRBD2. Trimming took 3 bases from V and 5 from J; bases not matched to a gene: 9. This CDR3 is built from 15 residues. Germline-derived CDR1 and CDR2 are SQVTM and ANQGSEA. The CDR3 DNA sequence: TGCAGCGTTGACGGGAGCGGGGGGGCCTGGGAGACCCAGTACTTC. Translation gives CSVDGSGGAWETQYF. The full variable domain, completed using reference TRBV29-1 and TRBJ2-5, is SAVISQKPSRDICQRGTSLTIQCQVDSQVTMMFWYRQQPGQSLTLIATANQGSEATYESGFVIDKFPISRPNLTFSTLTVSNMSPEDSSIYLCSVDGSGGAWETQYFGPGTRLLVL.

V is TRBV5-1 and J is TRBJ2-5; 8 bases map to TRBD2. Germline V gives CDR1 SGHRS, CDR2 YFSETQ. The CDR3 is 15 amino acids. After removal of 4 bases from V and 0 bases from J, the junction contained 5 bases not matched to a gene. CDR3 nucleotides: TGCGCCAGCAGCGCGAGCGGGGGAGACCAAGAGACCCAGTACTTC. As protein: CASSASGGDQETQYF.

Details on this clone: At the DNA level, this CDR3 is encoded by other sequences in the same sample as well. The rearrangement uses TRBV27 and TRBJ2-1; 8 positions agree with TRBD2. This CDR3 contains 15 residues. In germline, CDR1 is MNHEY, CDR2 SMNVEV (reference sequence). Losses at the gene ends were 5 bases for V and 2 bases for J; bases not matched to a gene: 5. The CDR3 DNA reads TGTGCCAGCAGTCCGACGGGGGGGGCCTACAATGAGCAGTTCTTC. Residues: CASSPTGGAYNEQFF.